The 27 T cell receptor beta chains presented below share a single source sample, sequenced in a study of T cell repertoires in cytomegalovirus infection (dated by TCRdb to between 2018 and 2020). Sequencing instrument: Illumina HiSeq 1500. In TCRdb, the public reads were trimmed at Q25 with fastp and aligned with MiXCR, with productive beta chains retained. Rows are unified per CDR3 protein, each entry keeping the most common DNA and genes. The sample table holds around 170,000 distinct CDR3 sequences, of which under 15% were seen once. Of the sample, over 25% falls within the top ten clones. Sequenced sample: PBMCs. These receptors were obtained from a human donor in good health (CMV status not recorded). Some clones in this sample may be carry-over from other donors' samples.

This clonotype came up a few times. The chain recombines TRBV6-2 or TRBV6-3 with TRBJ2-4; 8 nucleotides agree with TRBD1. Looked up from germline, CDR1 is MNHEY and CDR2 is SVGEGT. Trimming at V came to 6 bases and at J to 8 bases, leaving 9 bases not matched to a gene. CDR3 size: 14 residues. The CDR3 bases are TGTGCCAGCAGCTCCCGACAGGGGATGGACATTCAGTACTTC. This translates into CASSSRQGMDIQYF.

Points on this clonotype: A clone one base away is much larger, so this may be a read error. The chain uses TRBV7-6 and TRBJ2-1; tentative D call: TRBD2 (6 bases). Germline V gene sequence: CDR1 SGHVS, CDR2 FNYEAQ. This CDR3 region has 15 residues. The CDR3 here is CASSLGHGLPKEQFF. CDR3 coding DNA: TGTGCTAGCAGCTTAGGCCATGGACTACCAAAAGAGCAGTTCTTC. Full variable domain (rest looked up from reference TRBV7-6 and TRBJ2-1): GAGVSQSPRYKVTKRGQDVALRCDPISGHVSLYWYRQALGQGPEFLTYFNYEAQQDKSGLPNDRFSAERPEGSISTLTIQRTEQRDSAMYRCASSLGHGLPKEQFFGPGTRLTVL.

This clonotype has ten or more counts. This chain joins TRBV7-9 and TRBJ2-7, with 7 bases identical to TRBD2. CDR1 is SEHNR and CDR2 is FQNEAQ in the germline V gene (reference sequence). The CDR3 consists of 12 residues. Germline trimming cut 5 bases from V and 2 bases from J; bases unmatched to any gene: 0. The DNA for the CDR3 is TGTGCCAGCAGCCGGGGGGCCTACGAGCAGTACTTC. Its translation: CASSRGAYEQYF.

This clonotype occurred many times. The rearrangement uses TRBV7-8 and TRBJ1-1; D unresolved. Trimming left V 4 bases short and J 1 base short, with 19 bases between. The germline V gene has CDR1 SGHVS and CDR2 FQNEAQ. The CDR3 has 17 amino acids. The CDR3 bases are TGTGCCAGCAGCTACATGGAGGGATCCCCAAGGAACACTGAAGCTTTCTTT. Translating gives CASSYMEGSPRNTEAFF.

This clonotype was counted ten times or more. The V and J genes are TRBV7-2 and TRBJ2-2, with TRBD2 as a possible D gene (5 bases). V was clipped by 4 bases and J by 7 bases, with 16 bases between them. Germline V gene sequence: CDR1 SGHTA, CDR2 FQGNSA. The CDR3 length is 15 residues. In nucleotides, the CDR3 is TGTGCCAGCAGCTCGAGGGTGACCTTCAACGGGGAGCTGTTTTTT. It codes for CASSSRVTFNGELFF.

This clonotype was counted at least ten times. The chain links TRBV7-2 to TRBJ1-5; TRBD1 matches at 7 bases. This CDR3 spans 13 amino acids. The germline V gene has CDR1 SGHTA and CDR2 FQGNSA. With V trimmed by 4 bases and J by 7 bases, 4 bases remained unmatched. CDR3 sequence (DNA): TGTGCCAGCAGCTACGACAGGGACCAGCCCCAGCATTTT. Protein sequence: CASSYDRDQPQHF.

This clonotype was counted at least ten times. The chain recombines TRBV7-8 with TRBJ2-7; 8 bases agree with TRBD2. This CDR3 spans 14 amino acids. CDR1 and CDR2 (germline): SGHVS, FQNEAQ. V lost 5 bases, J lost 2 bases, and 5 bases stayed unmatched. In DNA, the CDR3 is TGTGCCAGCAGCGCCCGGGAGGGCCCCTACGAGCAGTACTTC. Translated, it gives CASSAREGPYEQYF. Full variable domain (remainder filled in from reference TRBV7-8 and TRBJ2-7): GAGVSQSPRYKVAKRGQDVALRCDPISGHVSLFWYQQALGQGPEFLTYFQNEAQLDKSGLPSDRFFAERPEGSVSTLKIQRTQQEDSAVYLCASSAREGPYEQYFGPGTRLTVT.

With regard to this clonotype: Being one base from a much bigger clone, this may be a read error. This chain connects TRBV11-2 to TRBJ2-4; D unclear. The CDR3 is made up of 14 amino acids. Germline CDR1 is SGHAT and CDR2 is FQNNGV. The CDR3 sequence is CANSLSSGKNIQYF. The CDR3 nucleotides read TGTGCCAACAGCCTGTCGTCCGGGAAAAACATTCAGTACTTC.

This clonotype was seen a handful of times. The rearrangement joins TRBV7-2 to TRBJ2-5; tentative D call: TRBD1 (5 bases). Germline V gene lookup returns CDR1 SGHTA and CDR2 FQGNSA. The ends were cut back, 5 bases at V and 5 bases at J, with 9 bases in the middle. CDR3 size: 12 residues. The CDR3 here is CASSAAGETQYF. DNA for the CDR3: TGTGCCAGCAGCGCTGCAGGGGAGACCCAGTACTTC.

The chain is built from TRBV6-5 and TRBJ2-3, with TRBD2 matching over 8 bases. J lost 0 bases, V lost 8 bases, and 4 bases had no gene match. CDR3 size: 14 residues. Germline CDR1 MNHEY, CDR2 SVGAGI. The CDR3 sequence is CASGLADSTDTQYF. CDR3 DNA sequence: TGTGCCAGCGGACTAGCTGATAGCACAGATACGCAGTATTTT.

The sample holds a few counts of this clonotype. CDR3 DNA sequence: TGTGCCAGCAGCCCCGCGGGCAATGAGCAGTTCTTC. Translated, it gives CASSPAGNEQFF. The V gene is TRBV7-6, the J gene TRBJ2-1; maybe TRBD2 (5 bases). Trimming shortened V by 5 bases and J by 6 bases, and 8 bases separated the two germline ends. Germline V gene data show CDR1 as SGHVS and CDR2 as FNYEAQ. The CDR3 loop spans 12 amino acids.

The chain links TRBV7-9 to TRBJ1-5; D is possibly TRBD1 (5 bases). V shed 5 bases and J shed 2 bases, with 19 bases lying between them. CDR1 and CDR2 (germline): SEHNR, FQNEAQ (reference sequence). CDR3 length: 17 amino acids. CDR3 loop: CASSPIWTLDGNQPQHF. In nucleotides, the CDR3 is TGTGCCAGCAGCCCTATTTGGACACTCGACGGCAATCAGCCCCAGCATTTT.

The chain combines TRBV30 with TRBJ1-5, with 7 bases that match TRBD1. Losses at the gene ends were 3 bases for V and 3 bases for J; bases not matched to a gene: 5. Looked up from germline, CDR1 is GTSNPN and CDR2 is SVGIG (reference sequence). The CDR3 contains 14 residues. CDR3 DNA sequence: TGTGCCTGGAGCCGGGACAGTTTCAATCAGCCCCAGCATTTT. This gives the protein CAWSRDSFNQPQHF. The whole variable domain, remainder taken from reference TRBV30 and TRBJ1-5, is SQTIHQWPATLVQPVGSPLSLECTVEGTSNPNLYWYRQAAGRGLQLLFYSVGIGQISSEVPQNLSASRPQDRQFILSSKKLLLSDSGFYLCAWSRDSFNQPQHFGDGTRLSIL.

As for this clonotype: Likely a read error: the CDR3 ends without its conserved phenylalanine or tryptophan. CDR3 sequence: CSARRTGELFL. The CDR3 DNA sequence: TGCAGTGCTAGACGGACCGGGGAGCTGTTTTTG. The rearrangement uses TRBV20-1 and TRBJ2-2; D unclear. Per the germline V gene, CDR1 is DFQATT and CDR2 is SNEGSKA (reference sequence). Trimming stripped 2 bases from V and 5 bases from J, with 3 bases between. The CDR3 loop spans 11 amino acids.

There are a few counts of this clonotype. The genes are TRBV7-9 and TRBJ2-1; 10 bases line up with TRBD1. Germline CDR1 and CDR2: SEHNR and FQNEAQ (reference sequence). This CDR3 comprises 16 residues. V shed 5 bases and J 10 bases; nucleotides not matched to a gene: 14. The chain's CDR3 is CASSAKRDRGRPEQFF. CDR3 coding DNA: TGTGCCAGCAGCGCCAAACGCGACAGGGGGCGGCCCGAGCAGTTCTTC.

The chain is built from TRBV10-3 and TRBJ2-7; maybe TRBD1 (5 bases). CDR3 length equals 16 residues. V lost 3 bases to trimming and J lost 0 bases, with 15 bases between them. Germline values: CDR1 ENHRY, CDR2 SYGVKD. CDR3 region: CAISDLPGPPSYEQYF. CDR3 DNA sequence: TGTGCCATCAGTGACCTACCAGGGCCCCCCTCCTACGAGCAGTACTTC.

Of note for this clonotype: Its ends do not fully match the called genes, so a read error is possible. The chain couples TRBV7-3 to TRBJ2-7, with a weak D call TRBD2 (7 bases). CDR1 and CDR2 (germline): SGHTA, FQGTGA. This CDR3 region has 15 residues. The CDR3 protein is CASSLLAGAIYKQYF. CDR3 DNA: TGTGCCAGCAGCTTACTGGCGGGGGCGATCTACAAGCAGTACTTC.

This clonotype was seen repeatedly, ten times or more. V and J are TRBV28 and TRBJ2-1; 8 bases map to TRBD2. CDR3 length: 16 amino acids. Germline lookup yields CDR1 MDHEN and CDR2 SYDVKM. The V gene end was trimmed by 2 bases and the J gene end by 0 bases; junction bases not matched to a gene: 3. The chain's CDR3 is CASSLITSGSYNEQFF. The CDR3 DNA is TGTGCCAGCAGTTTAATTACTAGCGGCTCCTACAATGAGCAGTTCTTC.

The CDR3 is CASSLTSGGVVYEQFF. In DNA, the CDR3 is TGCGCCAGCAGCTTAACTAGCGGGGGAGTGGTCTATGAGCAGTTCTTC. This chain uses TRBV5-1 with TRBJ2-1, with 11 bases aligning to TRBD2. V shed 2 bases, J shed 8 bases, and the junction held 9 bases outside the gene matches. Germline-derived CDR1 and CDR2 are SGHRS and YFSETQ. The CDR3 is 16 residues long.

In this sample, this clonotype turned up a few times. The V and J genes are TRBV20-1 and TRBJ1-5; maybe TRBD1 (5 bases). From germline, CDR1 is DFQATT and CDR2 SNEGSKA (reference sequence). CDR3 size: 14 residues. Trimming took 5 bases from V and 1 from J, leaving 12 bases between them. For the CDR3, the DNA is TGCAGTGCTCGCTCAGGGTTAAGCAATCAGCCCCAGCATTTT. Protein: CSARSGLSNQPQHF.

This clonotype has at least ten counts. The chain recombines TRBV5-1 with TRBJ2-3, with TRBD1 as a possible D gene (6 bases). V shed 5 bases and J shed 1 base, with 14 bases lying between them. Germline CDR1 and CDR2: SGHRS and YFSETQ. CDR3 length: 15 residues. The CDR3 protein is CASRDGEGGTDTQYF. The CDR3 DNA reads as TGCGCCAGCAGAGACGGAGAGGGGGGCACAGATACGCAGTATTTT.

This clonotype has a count of ten or more. This chain connects TRBV29-1 to TRBJ1-2; unclear D gene. The CDR3 is 13 amino acids. Germline V gene sequence: CDR1 SQVTM, CDR2 ANQGSEA. Trimming stripped 4 bases from V and 9 bases from J, with 18 bases between. CDR3 DNA: TGCAGCGTTGGGGAGTTTTTGGGCAGAAGCTACACCTTC. Its protein product is CSVGEFLGRSYTF.

This clonotype was counted many times. The chain is built from TRBV12-3 or TRBV12-4 and TRBJ1-4; 7 bases align to TRBD1. CDR3 length: 14 residues. V lost 7 bases to trimming and J lost 5 bases; unmatched junction nucleotides: 7. The CDR3 DNA reads as TGTGCCAGCACCCTAGGGACAGTAAATGAAAAACTGTTTTTT. Its protein is CASTLGTVNEKLFF.

This clonotype was observed a handful of times. The gene calls are TRBV7-9 and TRBJ2-5, with D perhaps matching TRBD1 (6 bases). This CDR3 has 13 amino acids. V lost 4 bases and J lost 5, with 11 bases in between. The germline gives CDR1 SEHNR, CDR2 FQNEAQ (reference sequence). CDR3 residues: CASSWERGETQYF. The CDR3 DNA sequence: TGTGCCAGCAGCTGGGAGAGGGGGGAGACCCAGTACTTC. The whole variable domain, remainder taken from reference TRBV7-9 and TRBJ2-5, is DTGVSQNPRHKITKRGQNVTFRCDPISEHNRLYWYRQTLGQGPEFLTYFQNEAQLEKSRLLSDRFSAERPKGSFSTLEIQRTEQGDSAMYLCASSWERGETQYFGPGTRLLVL.

This clonotype has a handful of counts. V is TRBV13 and J is TRBJ2-1; D is tentatively TRBD1 or TRBD2 (5 bases each). The CDR3 has 16 amino acids. The germline gives CDR1 PRHDT, CDR2 FYEKMQ (reference sequence). V lost 4 bases and J lost 5, with 18 bases in between. CDR3: CASSSRGLGPHNEQFF. The CDR3 bases are TGTGCCAGCAGCTCCCGGGGCCTGGGTCCCCACAATGAGCAGTTCTTC. Filled out from reference TRBV13 and TRBJ2-1, the complete variable domain reads AAGVIQSPRHLIKEKRETATLKCYPIPRHDTVYWYQQGPGQDPQFLISFYEKMQSDKGSIPDRFSAQQFSDYHSELNMSSLELGDSALYFCASSSRGLGPHNEQFFGPGTRLTVL.

V usage is TRBV9 and J usage is TRBJ1-2; 9 positions match TRBD1. There are 15 residues in the CDR3. CDR1 is SGDLS, CDR2 YYNGEE, per germline. V was clipped by 0 bases and J by 5 bases; unmatched bases: 5. CDR3: CASSVGDRVGYGYTF. As DNA, the CDR3 is TGTGCCAGCAGCGTAGGGGACAGGGTGGGTTATGGCTACACCTTC. The full variable domain, rest sourced from reference TRBV9 and TRBJ1-2, is DSGVTQTPKHLITATGQRVTLRCSPRSGDLSVYWYQQSLDQGLQFLIQYYNGEERAKGNILERFSAQQFPDLHSELNLSSLELGDSALYFCASSVGDRVGYGYTFGSGTRLTVV.

A few counts support this clonotype. The rearrangement links TRBV2 to TRBJ1-5; 8 bases are a match to TRBD1. Trimming removed 7 bases from V and 7 bases from J; junction bases left unmatched: 9. The CDR3 is 14 amino acids. Germline CDR1 SNHLY, CDR2 FYNNEI. The CDR3 nucleotides are TGTGCCAGCACCGGACAGGGCTTAGGCCAGCCCCAGCATTTT. Amino acid sequence: CASTGQGLGQPQHF.